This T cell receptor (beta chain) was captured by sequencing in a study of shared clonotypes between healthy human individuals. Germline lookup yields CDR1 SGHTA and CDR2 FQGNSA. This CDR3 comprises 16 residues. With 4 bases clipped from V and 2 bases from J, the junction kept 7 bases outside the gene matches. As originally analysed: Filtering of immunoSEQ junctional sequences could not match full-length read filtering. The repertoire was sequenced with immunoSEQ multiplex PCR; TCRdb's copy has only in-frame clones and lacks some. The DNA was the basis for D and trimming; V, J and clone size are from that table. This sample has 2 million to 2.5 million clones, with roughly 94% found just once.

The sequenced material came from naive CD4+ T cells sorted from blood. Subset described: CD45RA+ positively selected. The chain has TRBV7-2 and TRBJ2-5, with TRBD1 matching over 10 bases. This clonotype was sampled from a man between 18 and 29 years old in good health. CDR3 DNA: TGTGCCAGCAGCTCCGGGACAGGGGTTGCTCAAGAGACCCAGTACTTC. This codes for CASSSGTGVAQETQYF.